This T cell receptor beta chain was recovered during a study of T-cell memory formation after mild COVID-19. The germline CDR1 and CDR2 sequences are SEHNR and FQNEAQ (reference sequence). This CDR3 has 15 residues. Trimming cost V 4 bases and J 5 bases, with 15 bases left between them. TCRdb re-derived calls from the 5' RACE reads in MiXCR, one entry per CDR3 protein. The data contain about 290,000 distinct CDR3 sequences, approximately 15% of them seen just once; the ten biggest clones take up about a fifth. Specimen: PBMCs or a T cell subset sorted from them (not recorded which). The V call is TRBV7-9, the J call TRBJ2-4; possible D gene TRBD2, 7 bases. The sequence came from a man younger than 35 who had mild COVID-19 (a few samples of this study predate the infection). Cell type and time point are not known. CDR3 DNA sequence: TGTGCCAGCAGCTGGGGGGGCGATAGGGAAAACATTCAGTACTTC. The encoded protein is CASSWGGDRENIQYF.